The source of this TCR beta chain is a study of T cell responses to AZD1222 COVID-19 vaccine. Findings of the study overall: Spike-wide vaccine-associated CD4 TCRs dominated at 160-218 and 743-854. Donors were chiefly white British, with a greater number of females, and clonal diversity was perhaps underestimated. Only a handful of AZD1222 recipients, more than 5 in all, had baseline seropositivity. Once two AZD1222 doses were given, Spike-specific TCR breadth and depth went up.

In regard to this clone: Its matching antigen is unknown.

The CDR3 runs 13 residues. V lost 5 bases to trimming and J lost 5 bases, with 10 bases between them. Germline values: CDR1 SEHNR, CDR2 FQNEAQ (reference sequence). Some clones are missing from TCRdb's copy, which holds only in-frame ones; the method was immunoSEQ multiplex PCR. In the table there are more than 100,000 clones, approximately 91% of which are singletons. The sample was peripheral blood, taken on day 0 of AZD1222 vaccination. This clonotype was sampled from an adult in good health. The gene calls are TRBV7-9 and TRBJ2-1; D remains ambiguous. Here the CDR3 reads CASSKDTNNEQFF. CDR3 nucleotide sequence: TGTGCCAGCAGCAAAGACACTAACAATGAGCAGTTCTTC.